In this sample, the clone carrying this TCR beta chain turned up once. V gave up 7 bases and J gave up 3 bases, with 10 bases separating them. The CDR3 totals 13 residues. Germline V lookup: CDR1 MNHNS, CDR2 SASEGT. Sequencing used immunoSEQ multiplex PCR; TCRdb keeps in-frame clones, though not all of them. Altogether roughly 600 clones are present, approximately 89% being singletons, with the ten largest covering about 18%. This record belongs to a study of tumour-infiltrating T cells in Burkitt lymphoma. Looking at the study overall: Survival, overall and progression-free, tracked with productive clonality.

The sequencing sample was made of tumor tissue. The chain carries TRBV6-1 and TRBJ1-5; D call uncertain. The TCR originated in a human donor with diffuse large B-cell lymphoma. CDR3 sequence: CASTPGPNQPQHF. The CDR3 bases are TGTGCCAGCACCCCGGGTCCCAATCAGCCCCAGCATTTT.